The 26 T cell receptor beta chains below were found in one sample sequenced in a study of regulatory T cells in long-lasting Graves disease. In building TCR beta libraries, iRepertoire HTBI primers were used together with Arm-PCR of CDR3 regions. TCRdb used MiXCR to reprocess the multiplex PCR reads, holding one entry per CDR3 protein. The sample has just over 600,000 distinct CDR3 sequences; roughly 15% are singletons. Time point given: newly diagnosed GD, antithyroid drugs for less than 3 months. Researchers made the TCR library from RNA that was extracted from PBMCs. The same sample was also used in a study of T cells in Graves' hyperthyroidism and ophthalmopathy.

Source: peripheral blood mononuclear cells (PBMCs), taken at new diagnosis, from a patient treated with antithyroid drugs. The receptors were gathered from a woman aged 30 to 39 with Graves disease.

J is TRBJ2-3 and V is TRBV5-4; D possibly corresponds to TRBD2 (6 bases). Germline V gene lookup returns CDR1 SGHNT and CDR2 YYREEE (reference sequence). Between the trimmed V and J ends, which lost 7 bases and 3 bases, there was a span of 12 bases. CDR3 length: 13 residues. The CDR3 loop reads CASVLGGTDTQYF. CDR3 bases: TGTGCCAGCGTGCTCGGGGGAACAGATACGCAGTATTTT.

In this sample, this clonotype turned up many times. This CDR3 is CSVGRDAYNEQFF. The CDR3 DNA sequence: TGCAGCGTTGGGCGGGACGCATACAATGAGCAGTTCTTC. The chain combines TRBV29-1 with TRBJ2-1, with D possibly TRBD2 on 6 matching bases. There are 13 residues in the CDR3. Trimming stripped 4 bases from V and 4 bases from J, with 11 bases between. Germline V lookup: CDR1 SQVTM, CDR2 ANQGSEA.

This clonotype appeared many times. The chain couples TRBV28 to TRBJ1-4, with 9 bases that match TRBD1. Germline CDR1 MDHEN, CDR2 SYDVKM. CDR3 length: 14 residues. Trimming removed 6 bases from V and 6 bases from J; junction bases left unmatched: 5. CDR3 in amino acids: CASSPGQGHEKLFF. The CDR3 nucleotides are TGTGCCAGCAGCCCCGGACAGGGGCATGAAAAACTGTTTTTT.

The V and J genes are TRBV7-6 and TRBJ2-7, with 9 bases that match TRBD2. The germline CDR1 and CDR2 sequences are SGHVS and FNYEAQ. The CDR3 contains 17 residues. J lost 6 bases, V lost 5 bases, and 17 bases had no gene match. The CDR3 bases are TGTGCCAGCAGCCCCGGGACTAGCAGATCGAGGGTCGTCGAGCAGTACTTC. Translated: CASSPGTSRSRVVEQYF.

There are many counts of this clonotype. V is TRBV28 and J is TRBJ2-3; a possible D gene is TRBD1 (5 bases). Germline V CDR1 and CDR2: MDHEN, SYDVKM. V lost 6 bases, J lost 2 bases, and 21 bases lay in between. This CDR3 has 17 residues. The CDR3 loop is CASSDLPGQGPTDTQYF. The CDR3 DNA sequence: TGTGCCAGCAGCGATCTACCAGGCCAGGGCCCCACAGATACGCAGTATTTT.

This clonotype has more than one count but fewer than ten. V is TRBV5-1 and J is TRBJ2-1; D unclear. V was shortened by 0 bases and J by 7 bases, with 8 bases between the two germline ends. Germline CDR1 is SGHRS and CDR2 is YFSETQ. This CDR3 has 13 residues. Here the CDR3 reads CASSLAHQNEQFF. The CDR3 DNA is TGCGCCAGCAGCTTGGCCCATCAGAATGAGCAGTTCTTC.

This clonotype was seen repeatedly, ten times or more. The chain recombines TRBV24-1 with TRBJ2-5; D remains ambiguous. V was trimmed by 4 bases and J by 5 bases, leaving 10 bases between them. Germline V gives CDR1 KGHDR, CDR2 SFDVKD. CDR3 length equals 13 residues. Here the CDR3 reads CATSDLNGETQYF. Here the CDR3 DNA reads TGTGCCACCAGTGACTTAAATGGGGAGACCCAGTACTTC.

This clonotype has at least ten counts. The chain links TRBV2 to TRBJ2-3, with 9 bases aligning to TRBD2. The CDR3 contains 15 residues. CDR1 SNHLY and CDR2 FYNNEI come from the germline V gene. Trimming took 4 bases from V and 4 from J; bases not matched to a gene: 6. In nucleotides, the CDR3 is TGTGCCAGCAGTGGTCTAGCGGGAAGTGCAGATACGCAGTATTTT. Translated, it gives CASSGLAGSADTQYF.

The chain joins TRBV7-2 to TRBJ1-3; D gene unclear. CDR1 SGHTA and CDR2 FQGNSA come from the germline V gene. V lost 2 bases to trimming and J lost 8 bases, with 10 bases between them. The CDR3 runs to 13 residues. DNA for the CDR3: TGTGCCAGCAGCTTATTTAAGGGAGACACCATATATTTT. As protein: CASSLFKGDTIYF.

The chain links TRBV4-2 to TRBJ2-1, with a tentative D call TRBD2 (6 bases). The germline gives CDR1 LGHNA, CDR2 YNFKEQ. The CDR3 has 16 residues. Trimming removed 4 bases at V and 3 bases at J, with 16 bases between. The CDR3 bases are TGTGCCAGCAGCCGCCAGATCGGAGGGGACTACAATGAGCAGTTCTTC. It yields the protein CASSRQIGGDYNEQFF.

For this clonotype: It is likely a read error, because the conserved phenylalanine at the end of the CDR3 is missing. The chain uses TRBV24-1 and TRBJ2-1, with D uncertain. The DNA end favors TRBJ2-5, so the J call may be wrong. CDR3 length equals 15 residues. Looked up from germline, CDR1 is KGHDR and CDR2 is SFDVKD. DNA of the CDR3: TGTGCCACCAGTGATCCAGACACTCCCCAAGAGACCCAGTACCTC. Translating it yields CATSDPDTPQETQYL.

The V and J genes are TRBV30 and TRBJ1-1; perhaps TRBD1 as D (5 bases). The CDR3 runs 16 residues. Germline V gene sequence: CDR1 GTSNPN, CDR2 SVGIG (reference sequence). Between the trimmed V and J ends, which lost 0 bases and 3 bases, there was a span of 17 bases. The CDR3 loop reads CAWSVGYDSFYTEAFF. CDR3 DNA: TGTGCCTGGAGTGTAGGTTATGACAGTTTTTACACTGAAGCTTTCTTT.

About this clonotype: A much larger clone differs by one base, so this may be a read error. CDR3 in amino acids: CASKSGIGRDQPQHF. In nucleotides, the CDR3 is TGTGCCAGCAAATCTGGGATAGGGAGAGACCAGCCCCAGCATTTT. The chain is built from TRBV28 and TRBJ1-5; unclear D gene. Germline V gene sequence: CDR1 MDHEN, CDR2 SYDVKM. The V and J ends lost 7 bases and 7 bases respectively, with 20 bases between them. The CDR3 sequence is 15 residues long. The whole variable domain, remainder taken from reference TRBV28 and TRBJ1-5, is DVKVTQSSRYLVKRTGEKVFLECVQDMDHENMFWYRQDPGLGLRLIYFSYDVKMKEKGDIPEGYSVSREKKERFSLILESASTNQTSMYLCASKSGIGRDQPQHFGDGTRLSIL.

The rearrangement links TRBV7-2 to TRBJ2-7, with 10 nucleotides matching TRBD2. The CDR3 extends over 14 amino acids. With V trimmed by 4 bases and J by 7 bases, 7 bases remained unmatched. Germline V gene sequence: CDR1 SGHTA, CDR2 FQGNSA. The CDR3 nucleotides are TGTGCCAGCAGCTGGGCTAGCGGGAGATGGGAGCAGTACTTC. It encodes CASSWASGRWEQYF.

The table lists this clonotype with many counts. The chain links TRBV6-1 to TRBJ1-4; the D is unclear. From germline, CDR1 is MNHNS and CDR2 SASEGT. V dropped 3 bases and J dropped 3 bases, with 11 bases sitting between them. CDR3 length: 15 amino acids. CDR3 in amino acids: CASSDRPSPNEKLFF. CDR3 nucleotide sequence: TGTGCCAGCAGTGACAGACCTAGCCCTAATGAAAAACTGTTTTTT.

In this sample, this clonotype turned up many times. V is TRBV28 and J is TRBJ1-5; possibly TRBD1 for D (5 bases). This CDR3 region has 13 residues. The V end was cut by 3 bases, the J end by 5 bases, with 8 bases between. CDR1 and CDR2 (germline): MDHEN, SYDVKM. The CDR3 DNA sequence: TGTGCCAGCAGTTTCGGGGCTTATCAGCCCCAGCATTTT. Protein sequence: CASSFGAYQPQHF. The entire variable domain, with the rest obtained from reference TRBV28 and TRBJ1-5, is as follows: DVKVTQSSRYLVKRTGEKVFLECVQDMDHENMFWYRQDPGLGLRLIYFSYDVKMKEKGDIPEGYSVSREKKERFSLILESASTNQTSMYLCASSFGAYQPQHFGDGTRLSIL.

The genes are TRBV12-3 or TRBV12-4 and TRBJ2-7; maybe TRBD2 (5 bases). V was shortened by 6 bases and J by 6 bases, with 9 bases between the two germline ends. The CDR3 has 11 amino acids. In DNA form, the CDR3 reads TGTGCCAGCAGCAGAGGGATCGAGCAGTACTTC. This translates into CASSRGIEQYF.

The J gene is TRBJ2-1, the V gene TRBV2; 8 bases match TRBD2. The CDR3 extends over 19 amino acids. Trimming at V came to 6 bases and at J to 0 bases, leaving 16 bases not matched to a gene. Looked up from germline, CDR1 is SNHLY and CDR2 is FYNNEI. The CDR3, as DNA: TGTGCCAGCAGAAGAGACAGATTACTAGCGGCGAGCTCCTACAATGAGCAGTTCTTC. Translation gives CASRRDRLLAASSYNEQFF.

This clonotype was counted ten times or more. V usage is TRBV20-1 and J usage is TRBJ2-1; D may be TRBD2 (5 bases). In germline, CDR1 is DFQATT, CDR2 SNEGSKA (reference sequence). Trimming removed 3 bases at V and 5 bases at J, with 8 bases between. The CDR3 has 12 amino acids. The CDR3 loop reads CSASGVHNEQFF. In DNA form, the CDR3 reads TGCAGTGCTAGCGGGGTTCACAATGAGCAGTTCTTC.

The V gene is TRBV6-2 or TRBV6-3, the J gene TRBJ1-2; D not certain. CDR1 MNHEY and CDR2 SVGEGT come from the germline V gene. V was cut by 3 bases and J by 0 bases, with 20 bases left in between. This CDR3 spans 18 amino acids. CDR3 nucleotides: TGTGCCAGCAGTTATTTGTCGGTCGATTGGGGAGCTAACTATGGCTACACCTTC. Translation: CASSYLSVDWGANYGYTF.

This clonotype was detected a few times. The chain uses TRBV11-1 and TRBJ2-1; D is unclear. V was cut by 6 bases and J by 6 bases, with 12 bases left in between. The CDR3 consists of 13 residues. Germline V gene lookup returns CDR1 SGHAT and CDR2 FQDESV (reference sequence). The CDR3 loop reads CASSPNPSNEQFF. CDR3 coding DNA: TGTGCCAGCAGTCCTAACCCTTCCAATGAGCAGTTCTTC.

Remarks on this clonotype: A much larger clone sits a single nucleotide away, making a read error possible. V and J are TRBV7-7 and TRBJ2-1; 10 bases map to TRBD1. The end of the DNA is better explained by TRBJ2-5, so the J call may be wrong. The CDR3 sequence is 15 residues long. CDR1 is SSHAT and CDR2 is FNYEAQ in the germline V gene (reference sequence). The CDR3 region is CASGDRDRGTVTQYF. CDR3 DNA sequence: TGTGCTAGCGGGGACCGGGACAGGGGTACGGTGACCCAGTACTTC.

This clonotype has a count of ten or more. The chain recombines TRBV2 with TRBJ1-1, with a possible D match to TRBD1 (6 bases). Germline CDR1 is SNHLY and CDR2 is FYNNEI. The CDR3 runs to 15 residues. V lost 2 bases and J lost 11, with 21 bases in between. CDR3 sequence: CASSESGAPTLMAFF. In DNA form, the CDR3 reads TGTGCCAGCAGTGAATCAGGGGCCCCAACCCTAATGGCTTTCTTT.

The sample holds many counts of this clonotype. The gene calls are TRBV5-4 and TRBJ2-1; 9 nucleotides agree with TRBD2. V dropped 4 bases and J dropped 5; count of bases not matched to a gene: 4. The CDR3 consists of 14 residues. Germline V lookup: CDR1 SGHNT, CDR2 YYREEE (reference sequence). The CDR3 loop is CASSVLAGNNEQFF. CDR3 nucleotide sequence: TGTGCCAGCAGCGTGCTAGCGGGAAACAATGAGCAGTTCTTC. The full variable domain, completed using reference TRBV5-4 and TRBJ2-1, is ETGVTQSPTHLIKTRGQQVTLRCSSQSGHNTVSWYQQALGQGPQFIFQYYREEENGRGNFPPRFSGLQFPNYSSELNVNALELDDSALYLCASSVLAGNNEQFFGPGTRLTVL.

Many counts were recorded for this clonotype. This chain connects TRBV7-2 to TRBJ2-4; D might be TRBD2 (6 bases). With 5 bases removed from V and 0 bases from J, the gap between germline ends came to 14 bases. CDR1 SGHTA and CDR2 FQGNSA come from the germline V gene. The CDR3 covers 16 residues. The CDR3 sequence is CASSLPGVLAKNIQYF. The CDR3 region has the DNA TGTGCCAGCAGCCTCCCGGGAGTACTAGCCAAAAACATTCAGTACTTC.

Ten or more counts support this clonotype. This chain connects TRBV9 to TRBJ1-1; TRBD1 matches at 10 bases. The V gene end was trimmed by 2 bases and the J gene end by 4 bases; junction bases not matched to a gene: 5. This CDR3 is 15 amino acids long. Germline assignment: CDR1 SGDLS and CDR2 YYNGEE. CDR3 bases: TGTGCCAGCAGCGTCGGAGGACAGGGGGGCACTGAAGCTTTCTTT. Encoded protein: CASSVGGQGGTEAFF.